This is a list of T cell receptor beta chains from one sample in a study of blood T cell repertoires in COVID-19. The table came from immunoSEQ multiplex PCR; TCRdb's copy has only in-frame clones and leaves some out. This table has 95,000 to 130,000 clones, approximately 90% appearing once. The sequenced material came from peripheral blood. Receptors were obtained from a human donor with active COVID-19. The donor label of this sample is uncertain. CDR3s include the opening cysteine and the closing phenylalanine or tryptophan. The D gene is left open where the match is weak. Not every row has a clone size; where given, it reads once, few, many or a size class.

d_call j_call v_call clone_size cdr3_aa cdr3_nt
. TRBJ1-3 TRBV19 . CASSLRTAISGNTIYF TGTGCCAGTAGTCTACGGACAGCTATTTCTGGAAACACCATATATTTT
. TRBJ2-1 TRBV25-1 . CASSEFWQLRGDEQFF TGTGCCAGCAGTGAATTTTGGCAACTAAGGGGCGATGAGCAGTTCTTC
. TRBJ1-4 TRBV19 . CASSMDSFNEKLFF TGTGCCAGTAGTATGGACAGCTTTAATGAAAAACTGTTTTTT
TRBD1 TRBJ1-6 TRBV27 few CASSSGTVNSPLHF TGTGCCAGCAGTTCCGGGACAGTTAATTCACCCCTCCACTTT
TRBD1 TRBJ2-5 TRBV11-3 . CASSLTGGSGETQYF TGTGCCAGCAGCTTAACAGGGGGCTCGGGGGAGACCCAGTACTTC
. TRBJ1-5 TRBV2 . CASKLIRDSNQPQHF TGTGCCAGCAAATTAATCAGGGATAGCAATCAGCCCCAGCATTTT
. TRBJ1-1 TRBV11-2 . CASSLPYSEMNTEAFF TGTGCCAGCAGCTTACCCTACTCGGAGATGAACACTGAAGCTTTCTTT
. TRBJ1-4 TRBV7-9 . CASSGQGVTNEKLFF TGTGCCAGCAGCGGACAAGGGGTAACTAATGAAAAACTGTTTTTT
TRBD1 TRBJ1-2 TRBV7-2 . CASSRTGGEYGYTF TGTGCCAGCAGCAGGACAGGGGGCGAGTATGGCTACACCTTC
. TRBJ2-3 TRBV7-2 . CASSYYTDTQYF TGTGCCAGCAGCTACTACACAGATACGCAGTATTTT
. TRBJ1-4 TRBV4-3 once CASSQAQGGGTYATNEKLFF TGCGCCAGCAGCCAAGCACAAGGAGGCGGAACTTATGCAACTAATGAAAAACTGTTTTTT
TRBD1 TRBJ1-3 TRBV15 . CATSMDRRYSGNTIYF TGTGCCACCAGCATGGACAGGAGATACTCTGGAAACACCATATATTTT
TRBD2 TRBJ2-1 TRBV5-4 . CASSLAPTSGEYNEQFF TGTGCCAGCAGCTTGGCCCCAACTAGCGGGGAGTACAATGAGCAGTTCTTC
TRBD1 TRBJ1-2 TRBV5-1 . CASSPGQAQNYGYTF TGCGCCAGCAGCCCGGGACAGGCCCAAAACTATGGCTACACCTTC
. TRBJ2-7 TRBV6-5 . CASSRGGYEQYF TGTGCCAGCAGTCGGGGAGGCTACGAGCAGTACTTC
TRBD2 TRBJ2-5 TRBV5-6 . CASSFNTGGPETQYF TGTGCCAGCAGCTTTAATACGGGGGGGCCGGAGACCCAGTACTTC
TRBD2 TRBJ2-7 TRBV5-4 once CASSLSGLLVPVEQYF TGTGCCAGCAGCTTGTCGGGACTACTTGTCCCTGTGGAGCAGTACTTC
. TRBJ1-1 TRBV5-1 . CASSLGQTNTEAFF TGCGCCAGCAGCTTGGGGCAGACAAACACTGAAGCTTTCTTT
. TRBJ2-7 TRBV5-1 few CASSLMPEQSYEQYF TGCGCCAGCAGCTTGATGCCTGAGCAATCCTACGAGCAGTACTTC
TRBD1 TRBJ1-2 TRBV9 . CASSVATSRSHGTGVSGYTF TGTGCCAGCAGCGTAGCTACTTCGCGGTCGCACGGGACAGGGGTTTCTGGCTACACCTTC
. TRBJ2-2 TRBV5-5 . CASSLIAANTGELFF TGTGCCAGCAGCTTGATAGCGGCGAACACCGGGGAGCTGTTTTTT
TRBD1 TRBJ2-5 TRBV5-1 once CASSPGQGSPKSETQYF TGCGCCAGCAGCCCCGGACAGGGCAGCCCGAAATCAGAGACCCAGTACTTC
. TRBJ2-1 TRBV9 . CASSYASSTYNEQFF TGTGCCAGCAGCTATGCGTCTAGCACGTACAATGAGCAGTTCTTC
. TRBJ1-3 TRBV6-5 . CASSIGGGGHTIYF TGTGCCAGCAGCATTGGGGGCGGGGGGCACACCATATATTTT
TRBD1 TRBJ1-1 TRBV7-9 . CASSLPRTGAAFF TGTGCCAGCAGCTTACCACGGACAGGGGCAGCTTTCTTT
. TRBJ2-1 TRBV20-1 . CSAIGNEQFF TGCAGTGCGATCGGCAATGAGCAGTTCTTC
. TRBJ2-5 TRBV28 . CASSSTSLVRAETQYF TGTGCCAGCAGTTCGACTAGTCTAGTGAGGGCCGAGACCCAGTACTTC
TRBD1 TRBJ1-2 TRBV28 . CASSETGVRGYTF TGTGCCAGCAGTGAGACAGGGGTAAGGGGCTACACCTTC
TRBD2 TRBJ2-7 TRBV2 . CASSLLSGEQYF TGTGCCAGCAGTCTGCTTAGCGGGGAGCAGTACTTC
. TRBJ2-3 TRBV14 . CASSPQGIPHTQYF TGTGCCAGCAGTCCTCAGGGAATCCCCCATACGCAGTATTTT
TRBD1 TRBJ1-5 TRBV6-6 . CASSPDRGRDNQPQHF TGTGCCAGCAGTCCCGACAGGGGGCGCGACAATCAGCCCCAGCATTTT
. TRBJ1-4 TRBV9 . CASSGTGSATNEKLFF TGTGCCAGCAGCGGGACGGGGAGTGCAACTAATGAAAAACTGTTTTTT
TRBD1 TRBJ2-1 TRBV11-2 . CASSPSLDRVLFF TGTGCCAGCAGCCCAAGCCTTGACAGGGTTTTGTTCTTC
. TRBJ2-3 TRBV19 once CASSMGLVSDTQYF TGTGCCAGTAGTATGGGGCTAGTTTCAGATACGCAGTATTTT
. TRBJ1-6 TRBV7-9 . CASSIEAYNSPLHF TGTGCCAGCAGTATAGAAGCCTATAATTCACCCCTCCACTTT